This TCR beta chain was recovered during a study of blood T cell repertoires in COVID-19. Across the whole study: PBMCs, B-cell-depleted T cells, or T cells were the source of the cDNA or gDNA that made up the material.

Germline CDR1 is DFQATT and CDR2 is SNEGSKA (reference sequence). The V gene lost 3 bases and the J gene lost 0 bases, with 17 bases spanning the gap. The CDR3 spans 16 residues. Per the study methods: Scientists estimated how many nucleated cells there were by amplifying reference gene primers. Measured with immunoSEQ multiplex PCR; TCRdb has only the in-frame clones, and not every one. The V and J calls and clone size come from that table; D and trimming were worked out from the DNA. The sample includes more than 200,000 clones, around 80% seen only once; the top ten take over 3%. The chain links TRBV20-1 to TRBJ2-5; D is tentatively TRBD1 or TRBD2 (5 bases each). This TCR was sampled from a woman in her thirties or forties with active or convalescent COVID-19. The sequenced material came from peripheral blood. In DNA form, the CDR3 reads TGCAGTGCTAGTGAGGGGCGGAACAGGTACCAAGAGACCCAGTACTTC. Its protein product is CSASEGRNRYQETQYF.